The sequence of this T cell receptor beta chain was determined in a study of vaccination and CD4 T cells after COVID-19. The treatment was: approximately nine-day PBMC culture with coronavirus spike peptide pools or control peptides (ViraFEST assay). CD4+ T lymphocytes from the unexposed donor were collected before the COVID-19 pandemic (2011-2018). Each well held roughly 2 million PBMCs in IL-2 (roughly 10 IU/ml) medium with about 10 ug/ml peptide pools. Probes of unexposed-donor CD4+ T cells used SARS-CoV-2 S/N and four cold-coronavirus spikes (cells permitting). The Oncomine TCR Beta short-read assay was what sequenced the DNA obtained from cultured CD4+ T cells. MiXCR, applied by TCRdb to the PCR reads, yields one record per CDR3 protein. Seen here are approximately 5,000 distinct CDR3 sequences, around 40% observed once, and the top ten hold around 48%. This clonotype is classed as large (0.1 to 1%). Its target is not known.

Study-wide findings and caveats: Median counts of SARS-CoV-2-reactive clonotypes increased from roughly 21 to 40; this difference was not significant.

V shed 1 base and J shed 6 bases, with 9 bases lying between them. Germline CDR1 LGHNA, CDR2 YNFKEQ. The CDR3 is 13 residues long. This chain joins TRBV4-2 and TRBJ1-1; D is ambiguous. The sequence derives from a human donor in good health. Sequences were obtained from CD4+ T cells from blood, cultured in vitro. The CDR3 is CASSQVPDPEAFF. CDR3 nucleotides: TGTGCCAGCAGCCAAGTACCCGACCCTGAAGCTTTCTTT.